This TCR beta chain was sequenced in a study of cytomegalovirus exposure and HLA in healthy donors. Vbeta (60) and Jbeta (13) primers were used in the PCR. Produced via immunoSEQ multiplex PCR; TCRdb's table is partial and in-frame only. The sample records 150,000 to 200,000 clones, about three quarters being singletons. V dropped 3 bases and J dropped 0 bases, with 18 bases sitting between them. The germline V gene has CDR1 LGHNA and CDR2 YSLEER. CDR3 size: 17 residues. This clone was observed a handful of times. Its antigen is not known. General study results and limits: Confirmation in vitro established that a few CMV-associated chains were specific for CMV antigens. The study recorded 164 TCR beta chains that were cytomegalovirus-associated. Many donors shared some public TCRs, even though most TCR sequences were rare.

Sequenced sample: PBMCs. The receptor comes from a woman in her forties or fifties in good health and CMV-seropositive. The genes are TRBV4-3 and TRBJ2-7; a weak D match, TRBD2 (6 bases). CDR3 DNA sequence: TGCGCCAGCAGCCAGACCGCAGCGGGTAGGAGCTCCTACGAGCAGTACTTC. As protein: CASSQTAAGRSSYEQYF.